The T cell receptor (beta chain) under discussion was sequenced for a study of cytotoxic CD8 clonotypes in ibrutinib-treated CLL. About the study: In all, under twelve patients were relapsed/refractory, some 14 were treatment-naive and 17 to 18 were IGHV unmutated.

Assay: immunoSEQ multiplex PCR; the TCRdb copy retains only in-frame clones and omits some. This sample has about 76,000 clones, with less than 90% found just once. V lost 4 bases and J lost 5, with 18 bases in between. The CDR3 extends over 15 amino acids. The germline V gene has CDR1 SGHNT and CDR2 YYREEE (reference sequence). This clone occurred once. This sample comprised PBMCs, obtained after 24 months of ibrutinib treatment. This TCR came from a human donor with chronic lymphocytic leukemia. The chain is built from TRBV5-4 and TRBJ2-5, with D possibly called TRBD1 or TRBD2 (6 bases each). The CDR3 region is CASSLDQGRMETQYF. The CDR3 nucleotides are TGTGCCAGCAGCCTAGATCAGGGGAGGATGGAGACCCAGTACTTC.